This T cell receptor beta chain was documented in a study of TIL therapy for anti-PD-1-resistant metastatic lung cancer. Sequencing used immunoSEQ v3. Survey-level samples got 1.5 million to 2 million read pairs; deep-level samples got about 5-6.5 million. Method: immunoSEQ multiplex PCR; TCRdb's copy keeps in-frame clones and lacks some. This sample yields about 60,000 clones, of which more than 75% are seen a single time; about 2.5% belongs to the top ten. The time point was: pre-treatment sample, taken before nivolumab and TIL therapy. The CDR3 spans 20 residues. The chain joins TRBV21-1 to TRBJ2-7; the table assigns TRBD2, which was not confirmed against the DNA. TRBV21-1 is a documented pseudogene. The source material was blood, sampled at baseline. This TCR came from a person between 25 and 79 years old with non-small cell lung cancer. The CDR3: CASSKCFNVGERWRGWQQYF. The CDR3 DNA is TGTGCCAGCAGCAAATGTTTTAACGTTGGTGAACGGTGGCGGGGATGGCAGCAGTACTTC.